This TCR beta chain was obtained from a study of glioma-infiltrating T cells after dendritic cell vaccination. CDR3 length: 14 amino acids. The ends were cut back, 5 bases at V and 2 bases at J, with 11 bases in the middle. The V gene's germline CDR1 is MDHEN and CDR2 SYDVKM. Time point: after dendritic cell vaccination, including at tumor progression/relapse. Only patients with spare fresh-frozen tumor and over two years of follow-up were included. Clones were sequenced by immunoSEQ multiplex PCR, and TCRdb holds only the in-frame ones, with some missing. The data contain around 92,000 clones, approximately 80% of them singletons.

The sequencing here drew on blood, taken after dendritic cell vaccination. This receptor was identified in a human donor with glioblastoma. The chain joins TRBV28 to TRBJ2-3; perhaps TRBD1 as D (6 bases). The CDR3 DNA reads TGTGCCAGCAGTCCTGACAGGCTCACAGATACGCAGTATTTT. The encoded protein is CASSPDRLTDTQYF.